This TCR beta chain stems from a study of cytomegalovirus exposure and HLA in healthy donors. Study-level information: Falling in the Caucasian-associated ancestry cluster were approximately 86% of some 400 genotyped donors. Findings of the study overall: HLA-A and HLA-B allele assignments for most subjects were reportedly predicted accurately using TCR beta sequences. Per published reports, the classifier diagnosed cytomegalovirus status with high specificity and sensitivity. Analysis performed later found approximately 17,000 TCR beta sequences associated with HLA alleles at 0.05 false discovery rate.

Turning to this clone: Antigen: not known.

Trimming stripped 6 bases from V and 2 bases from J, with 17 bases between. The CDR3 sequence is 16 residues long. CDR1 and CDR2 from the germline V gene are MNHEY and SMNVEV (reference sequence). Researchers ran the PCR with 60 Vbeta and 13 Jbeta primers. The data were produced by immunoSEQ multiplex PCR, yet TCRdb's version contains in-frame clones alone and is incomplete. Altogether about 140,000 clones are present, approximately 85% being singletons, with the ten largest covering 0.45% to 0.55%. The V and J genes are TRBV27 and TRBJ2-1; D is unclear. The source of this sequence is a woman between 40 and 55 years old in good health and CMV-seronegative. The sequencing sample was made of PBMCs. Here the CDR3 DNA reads TGTGCCAGCAGCCGGAGACTCCCACCCGCCTACAATGAGCAGTTCTTC. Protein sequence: CASSRRLPPAYNEQFF.